The 5 T cell receptor beta chains below all came from one sample that was sequenced in a study of identical twins. TCRdb analysed the 5' RACE reads with MiXCR anew, one entry per CDR3 protein. In the table there are approximately 620,000 distinct CDR3 sequences, 8.6% of which are singletons. The sample was also linked to a second study, of yellow fever vaccine responses in identical twins.

Sequenced sample: PBMCs. The receptors here all came from a woman aged 18-29 years in good health.

This clonotype has only a few counts. V gene TRBV3-1 combines with J gene TRBJ2-1; weak D call: TRBD2 (7 bases). Trimming pared 7 bases from V and 5 bases from J, leaving 15 bases between. The CDR3 contains 14 residues. Germline assignment: CDR1 LGHDT and CDR2 YNNKEL (reference sequence). This CDR3 is CASTQGGGNNEQFF. The CDR3 nucleotides are TGTGCCAGCACCCAGGGCGGGGGCAACAATGAGCAGTTCTTC.

This clonotype has more than one count but fewer than ten. Mismatch with germline at one junction end may stem from a read error. The V and J genes are TRBV11-2 and TRBJ2-3; 9 bases fit TRBD2. The CDR3 is made up of 15 amino acids. CDR1 and CDR2 from the germline V gene are SGHAT and FQNNGV. CDR3: CASRKPGTSTDTQYF. CDR3 DNA sequence: TGTGCCAGCAGAAAACCCGGGACTAGCACCGATACGCAGTATTTT.

Ten or more counts support this clonotype. The V call is TRBV12-3 or TRBV12-4, the J call TRBJ1-5; TRBD1 aligns across 8 bases. V trimming: 3 bases; J trimming: 12 bases; junction bases outside the gene matches: 4. This CDR3 is 12 amino acids long. The CDR3 spells CASSLGRGLQHF. The DNA for the CDR3 is TGTGCCAGCAGTTTGGGCAGGGGGCTCCAGCATTTT.

This clonotype was counted between two and nine times. The chain joins TRBV12-3 or TRBV12-4 to TRBJ1-2; 11 nucleotides line up with TRBD1. With V trimmed by 3 bases and J by 4 bases, 1 base remained unmatched. This CDR3 region has 14 residues. The CDR3 DNA reads as TGTGCCAGCAGTTTTGGGACAGGGGGCTATGGCTACACCTTC. Translated, it gives CASSFGTGGYGYTF.

The chain employs TRBV4-2 and TRBJ2-5, with TRBD2 identical over 7 bases. The V gene's germline CDR1 is LGHNA and CDR2 YNFKEQ. This CDR3 comprises 15 residues. Losses at the gene ends were 0 bases for V and 5 bases for J; bases not matched to a gene: 6. The CDR3 nucleotides read TGTGCCAGCAGCCAAGAGAGACTAGCAGGGGAGACCCAGTACTTC. It codes for CASSQERLAGETQYF.